This T cell receptor beta chain was identified during a study of cytomegalovirus exposure and HLA in healthy donors. General study findings and limits: Many donors shared some public TCRs, even though most TCR sequences were rare. TCR beta chains associated with HLA were, in a later analysis, more clonally expanded than equally common others.

CDR3 length equals 15 residues. Germline values: CDR1 MNHEY, CDR2 SMNVEV (reference sequence). V was shortened by 2 bases and J by 1 base, with 12 bases between the two germline ends. This clone showed up just once. Its antigen is undetermined. PCR used 60 Vbeta primers and 13 Jbeta primers. Data came from immunoSEQ multiplex PCR; TCRdb stores just in-frame clones and leaves some out. The sample includes roughly 140,000 clones, about 76% of them seen just once. The TCR originated in a man aged 18 to 29 in good health and CMV-seronegative. Sequences were obtained from PBMCs. The chain joins TRBV27 to TRBJ2-7; maybe TRBD2 (6 bases). The CDR3, as DNA: TGTGCCAGCAGTTTACGGAGGAGCGGGTCCTACGAGCAGTACTTC. It yields the protein CASSLRRSGSYEQYF.